Detailed here is one T cell receptor (beta chain). The antigen is undetermined. This record comes from a study of shared clonotypes between healthy human individuals. In germline, CDR1 is SGHVS, CDR2 FQNEAQ. Between the trimmed V and J ends, which lost 1 base and 0 bases, there was a span of 16 bases. This CDR3 comprises 18 residues. The material for each subset, its genomic DNA, was split evenly across several immunoSEQ plates. The method was immunoSEQ multiplex PCR; TCRdb's version includes in-frame clones alone and lacks a portion of them. Of about 320,000 clones in the sample, over 75% were seen once. General study results and limits: Relative to their counterparts shared across all four donors, non-shared clonotypes exhibited diminished generation probabilities.

The clonotype comes from a man between 18 and 29 years old in good health. Material: memory CD8+ T cells sorted from blood. Documented subset: CD45RO+ cells pooled with CCR7-negative TemRA cells. The chain couples TRBV7-8 to TRBJ1-5; the D is unclear. This CDR3 reads CASSLVGVWYYSNQPQHF. The DNA of the CDR3 is TGTGCCAGCAGCTTAGTCGGGGTTTGGTATTATAGCAATCAGCCCCAGCATTTT.